These 9 T cell receptor beta chains were all obtained from the same sample, sequenced in a study of blood T cell repertoires in COVID-19. Some clones are missing from TCRdb's copy, which holds only in-frame ones; the method was immunoSEQ multiplex PCR. The repertoire has a few hundred thousand clones, around nine tenths of them found once; the top ten carry roughly a tenth. The sample taken for sequencing was PBMCs or T cells enriched from blood (not recorded which). The receptor set was obtained from a woman aged 50 to 65 who had recovered from COVID-19.

Comment on this clone: Other nucleotide sequences in the sample specify the same CDR3. This chain links TRBV7-9 with TRBJ1-6; D is unclear. Germline V lookup: CDR1 SEHNR, CDR2 FQNEAQ (reference sequence). This CDR3 is built from 14 residues. Between the trimmed V and J ends, which lost 1 base and 5 bases, there was a span of 6 bases. CDR3 residues: CASSLGTDNSPLHF. CDR3 DNA: TGTGCCAGCAGCTTAGGAACGGATAATTCACCCCTCCACTTT. The variable domain in full, with the rest retrieved from reference TRBV7-9 and TRBJ1-6, is DTGVSQNPRHKITKRGQNVTFRCDPISEHNRLYWYRQTLGQGPEFLTYFQNEAQLEKSRLLSDRFSAERPKGSFSTLEIQRTEQGDSAMYLCASSLGTDNSPLHFGNGTRLTVT.

V is TRBV19 and J is TRBJ1-5, with 10 positions matching TRBD1. Germline CDR1 and CDR2: LNHDA and SQIVND (reference sequence). The CDR3 consists of 18 residues. Germline trimming cut 5 bases from V and 0 bases from J; bases unmatched to any gene: 10. CDR3 amino acids: CASSGDRGHPYSNQPQHF. The CDR3 nucleotides read TGTGCCAGTAGTGGGGACAGGGGCCACCCATATAGCAATCAGCCCCAGCATTTT.

The rearrangement links TRBV11-2 to TRBJ2-1; 8 nucleotides match TRBD2. CDR1 is SGHAT and CDR2 is FQNNGV in the germline V gene. The length of the CDR3 is 17 residues. The ends lost 3 bases at V and 5 bases at J; junction bases unmatched: 12. The CDR3 sequence is CASSFGRVSFMDNEQFF. DNA for the CDR3: TGTGCCAGCAGCTTCGGGAGGGTCTCCTTCATGGACAATGAGCAGTTCTTC.

The chain has TRBV6-5 and TRBJ1-5; D gene ambiguous. Per the germline V gene, CDR1 is MNHEY and CDR2 is SVGAGI. This CDR3 is built from 14 residues. The ends were cut back, 3 bases at V and 6 bases at J, with 12 bases in the middle. The CDR3 region has the DNA TGTGCCAGCAGTTATAGTTCTCTAGGTCAGCCCCAGCATTTT. Amino acids: CASSYSSLGQPQHF.

The chain is built from TRBV4-2 and TRBJ2-2; 13 bases match TRBD2. CDR1 LGHNA and CDR2 YNFKEQ come from the germline V gene. This CDR3 is 17 amino acids long. Trimming at V came to 1 base and at J to 3 bases, leaving 2 bases not matched to a gene. CDR3 nucleotides: TGTGCCAGCAGCCAAGGGACTAGCGGGGGACACACCGGGGAGCTGTTTTTT. Amino acid sequence: CASSQGTSGGHTGELFF.

V usage is TRBV6-5 and J usage is TRBJ2-3; 12 bases match TRBD1. This CDR3 has 15 residues. Germline assignment: CDR1 MNHEY and CDR2 SVGAGI. The junction had 3 bases not matched to a gene; V was cut back by 6 bases and J by 2 bases. In DNA form, the CDR3 reads TGTGCCAGCAGGGGGACAGGGGGCAACACAGATACGCAGTATTTT. Its translation is CASRGTGGNTDTQYF.

The V call is TRBV11-2, the J call TRBJ1-1; TRBD1 agrees at 7 bases. The CDR3 is made up of 16 amino acids. Germline CDR1 SGHAT, CDR2 FQNNGV. With V trimmed by 1 base and J by 4 bases, 9 bases remained unmatched. The CDR3 bases are TGTGCCAGCAGCTTAGTAACAGGGGTTTTAGGCACTGAAGCTTTCTTT. This encodes CASSLVTGVLGTEAFF. The full variable domain, completed using reference TRBV11-2 and TRBJ1-1, is EAGVAQSPRYKIIEKRQSVAFWCNPISGHATLYWYQQILGQGPKLLIQFQNNGVVDDSQLPKDRFSAERLKGVDSTLKIQPAKLEDSAVYLCASSLVTGVLGTEAFFGQGTRLTVV.

The CDR3 spells CASSPSGGDYEQYF. DNA for the CDR3: TGTGCCAGCAGTCCAAGCGGGGGCGACTACGAGCAGTACTTC. J is TRBJ2-7 and V is TRBV6-5, with TRBD2 identical over 8 bases. CDR1 is MNHEY, CDR2 SVGAGI, per germline. The CDR3 contains 14 residues. With V trimmed by 5 bases and J by 3 bases, 6 bases remained unmatched.

This clone was seen only once. The rearrangement uses TRBV7-9 and TRBJ1-5; D is perhaps TRBD1 (5 bases). Trimming cost V 7 bases and J 1 base, with 11 bases left between them. The germline gives CDR1 SEHNR, CDR2 FQNEAQ (reference sequence). CDR3 size: 14 residues. CDR3 amino acids: CASTMGGSNQPQHF. CDR3 sequence (DNA): TGTGCCAGCACCATGGGGGGGAGCAATCAGCCCCAGCATTTT.